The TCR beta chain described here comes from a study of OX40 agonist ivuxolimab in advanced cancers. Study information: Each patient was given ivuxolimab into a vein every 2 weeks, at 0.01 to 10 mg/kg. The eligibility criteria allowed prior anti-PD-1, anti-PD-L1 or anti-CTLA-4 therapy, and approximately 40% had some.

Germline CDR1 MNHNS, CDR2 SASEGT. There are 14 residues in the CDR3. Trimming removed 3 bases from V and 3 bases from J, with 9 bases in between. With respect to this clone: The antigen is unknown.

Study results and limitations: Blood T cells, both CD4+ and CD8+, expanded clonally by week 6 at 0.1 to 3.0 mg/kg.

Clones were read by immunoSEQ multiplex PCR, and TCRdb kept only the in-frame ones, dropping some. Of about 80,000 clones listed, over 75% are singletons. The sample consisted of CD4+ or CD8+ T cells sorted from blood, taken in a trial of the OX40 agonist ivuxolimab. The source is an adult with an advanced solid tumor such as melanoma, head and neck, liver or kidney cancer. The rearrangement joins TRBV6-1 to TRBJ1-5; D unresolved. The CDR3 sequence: CASSDRGTNQPQHF. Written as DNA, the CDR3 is TGTGCCAGCAGTGATCGGGGAACCAATCAGCCCCAGCATTTT.